This note documents a single T cell receptor beta chain sequence. Its antigen is not known. Trimming at V came to 6 bases and at J to 7 bases, leaving 7 bases not matched to a gene. The germline gives CDR1 SEHNR, CDR2 FQNEAQ (reference sequence). The CDR3 has 15 amino acids. The sample belongs to a study of early T cells in non-severe SARS-CoV-2 infection. About the study: RNA in bulk from unsorted whole blood was sequenced, and chains were unpaired.

In the library, individual cDNA molecules carried attached unique molecular identifiers. TCRdb passed the 5' RACE reads through MiXCR, listing each CDR3 protein once. The sample holds roughly 120,000 distinct CDR3 sequences, 14% to 15% seen once. Study-wide results and limits: Lookups in VDJdb leaned toward anti-spike CD8 responses and missed private and CD4 specificities.

This clonotype was sampled from an adult who was a healthcare worker with PCR-confirmed SARS-CoV-2 infection or an uninfected control (not recorded which). The J gene is TRBJ2-1, the V gene TRBV7-9; 12 bases are shared with TRBD2. What was sequenced was whole blood. The CDR3 is CASRPGLAGLNEQFF. As DNA, the CDR3 is TGTGCCAGCAGACCTGGACTAGCGGGGTTGAATGAGCAGTTCTTC.